These 19 T cell receptor beta chains were sequenced from one sample in a study of cytomegalovirus exposure and HLA in healthy donors. PCR primers comprised 60 Vbeta and 13 Jbeta primers. The method was immunoSEQ multiplex PCR; TCRdb's version includes in-frame clones alone and lacks a portion of them. The profile shows about 98,000 clones, more than 60% of them singletons. Sequenced: PBMCs. The receptors shown here come from a man aged 55-75 years in good health and CMV-seropositive.

This chain uses TRBV11-2 with TRBJ2-5; TRBD2 matches at 9 bases. The length of the CDR3 is 15 residues. The germline CDR1 and CDR2 sequences are SGHAT and FQNNGV. J lost 2 bases, V lost 4 bases, and 5 bases had no gene match. The DNA for the CDR3 is TGTGCCAGCAGCTGGGCTAGCGGGGAACAAGAGACCCAGTACTTC. Its translation is CASSWASGEQETQYF.

CDR3 protein: CASSFFPGLAGQQETQYF. DNA of the CDR3: TGCGCCAGCAGTTTCTTTCCGGGACTAGCGGGGCAGCAAGAGACCCAGTACTTC. This chain uses TRBV5-1 with TRBJ2-5; 13 bases line up with TRBD2. J lost 2 bases, V lost 5 bases, and 12 bases had no gene match. CDR1 is SGHRS, CDR2 YFSETQ, per germline. The CDR3 length is 18 residues.

The chain carries TRBV5-6 and TRBJ1-1; D uncertain. The CDR3 consists of 13 residues. V lost 0 bases and J lost 5, with 8 bases in between. The germline gives CDR1 SGHDT, CDR2 YYEEEE. DNA for the CDR3: TGTGCCAGCAGCTTGGCGGGGTGGACTGAAGCTTTCTTT. Protein product: CASSLAGWTEAFF.

The chain joins TRBV28 to TRBJ2-7; 8 bases agree with TRBD1. Trimming cost V 6 bases and J 7 bases; bases outside gene matches: 8. Germline CDR1 is MDHEN and CDR2 is SYDVKM. The CDR3 has 13 amino acids. CDR3 bases: TGTGCCAGCAGGAGGACAGGGCCGTGGGAGCAGTACTTC. Protein: CASRRTGPWEQYF.

This rearrangement joins TRBV5-6 to TRBJ1-1; tentatively, D is TRBD1 (5 bases). This CDR3 region has 13 residues. Trimming left V 5 bases short and J 8 bases short, with 16 bases between. The germline V gene has CDR1 SGHDT and CDR2 YYEEEE. CDR3: CASRKVGGTEAFF. DNA of the CDR3: TGTGCCAGCAGGAAGGTGGGGGGGACGGAAGCTTTCTTT.

The rearrangement joins TRBV5-1 to TRBJ2-7, with D possibly matching TRBD2 (5 bases). The V gene's germline CDR1 is SGHRS and CDR2 YFSETQ. This CDR3 is built from 22 residues. The V end lost 1 base, the J end lost 0 bases, and 32 bases lay between the germline ends. The CDR3 DNA reads TGCGCCAGCAGCTTGCGGCCCAATGAGGACTGGAGAGAGACCCCATCCTCCTACGAGCAGTACTTC. Encoded protein: CASSLRPNEDWRETPSSYEQYF. The entire variable domain, with the rest obtained from reference TRBV5-1 and TRBJ2-7, is as follows: KAGVTQTPRYLIKTRGQQVTLSCSPISGHRSVSWYQQTPGQGLQFLFEYFSETQRNKGNFPGRFSGRQFSNSRSEMNVSTLELGDSALYLCASSLRPNEDWRETPSSYEQYFGPGTRLTVT.

This chain connects TRBV5-1 to TRBJ2-5; D may be TRBD2 (6 bases). V was shortened by 3 bases and J by 2 bases, with 11 bases between the two germline ends. This CDR3 is built from 14 residues. CDR1 is SGHRS and CDR2 is YFSETQ in the germline V gene. The CDR3 DNA follows: TGCGCCAGCAGCTCCCGACGGGAGCAAGAGACCCAGTACTTC. Amino acid sequence: CASSSRREQETQYF.

The J gene is TRBJ1-1, the V gene TRBV13, with 9 nucleotides matching TRBD1. Germline CDR1 PRHDT, CDR2 FYEKMQ (reference sequence). This CDR3 spans 15 amino acids. J was trimmed by 6 bases and V by 5 bases; bases with no gene match: 10. The CDR3 region is CASSPIGTGTSEAFF. CDR3 DNA: TGTGCCAGCAGCCCTATTGGGACAGGGACCTCTGAAGCTTTCTTT.

This rearrangement joins TRBV7-9 to TRBJ1-1, with TRBD1 matching 9 bases. V lost 6 bases to trimming and J lost 1 base; unmatched junction nucleotides: 3. Germline V gives CDR1 SEHNR, CDR2 FQNEAQ (reference sequence). This CDR3 contains 14 residues. CDR3 loop: CASRRGQGNTEAFF. For the CDR3, the DNA is TGTGCCAGCAGGCGGGGACAGGGGAACACTGAAGCTTTCTTT.

This clone was detected a few times. V usage is TRBV9 and J usage is TRBJ2-1, with 13 positions matching TRBD2. V was pared by 1 base and J by 0 bases, with 13 bases of the junction left unmatched. Germline-derived CDR1 and CDR2 are SGDLS and YYNGEE. CDR3 length: 21 residues. The CDR3 nucleotides are TGTGCCAGCAGCGTATTAGAGGGGCCCAGGACTAGCGGGGGCTCCTACAATGAGCAGTTCTTC. It translates to CASSVLEGPRTSGGSYNEQFF.

V is TRBV7-9 and J is TRBJ2-3; 8 bases line up with TRBD1. The junction had 8 bases not matched to a gene; V was cut back by 5 bases and J by 4 bases. Germline CDR1 SEHNR, CDR2 FQNEAQ (reference sequence). This CDR3 contains 15 residues. The CDR3 DNA reads as TGTGCCAGCAGCCCAGGACAGGGACGCGCAGATACGCAGTATTTT. Protein: CASSPGQGRADTQYF.

This chain connects TRBV27 to TRBJ1-2; 8 positions agree with TRBD1. The CDR3 totals 15 residues. Germline V gene sequence: CDR1 MNHEY, CDR2 SMNVEV (reference sequence). J lost 4 bases, V lost 3 bases, and 7 bases had no gene match. The CDR3 DNA reads TGTGCCAGCAGTTTGGGGGACAGGATGGGCTATGGCTACACCTTC. Its translation is CASSLGDRMGYGYTF.

This sequence joins TRBV30 and TRBJ1-4; tentatively, D is TRBD1 (6 bases). Trimming removed 2 bases from V and 0 bases from J, with 10 bases in between. This CDR3 region has 15 residues. CDR1 GTSNPN and CDR2 SVGIG come from the germline V gene (reference sequence). CDR3 nucleotide sequence: TGTGCCTGGAGTTCCGGGACACCAACTAATGAAAAACTGTTTTTT. It is translated as CAWSSGTPTNEKLFF.

This clone was recorded only once. V usage is TRBV6-6 and J usage is TRBJ2-1; the match to TRBD2 covers 9 bases. The CDR3 totals 14 residues. J gave up 7 bases and V 6 bases, and 7 bases lay outside the gene matches. Germline CDR1 is MNHNY and CDR2 is SVGAGI (reference sequence). The CDR3 sequence is CASSPLAGLNEQFF. Written as DNA, the CDR3 is TGTGCCAGCAGCCCTCTAGCGGGGTTGAATGAGCAGTTCTTC.

The rearrangement uses TRBV14 and TRBJ2-7; possibly TRBD1 for D (7 bases). Germline values: CDR1 SGHDN, CDR2 FVKESK. The CDR3 totals 14 residues. Trimming stripped 4 bases from V and 2 bases from J, with 12 bases between. The CDR3: CASSRGGGPYEQYF. CDR3 bases: TGTGCCAGCAGCCGTGGAGGGGGCCCCTACGAGCAGTACTTC.

The chain employs TRBV10-1 and TRBJ2-5, with 7 bases fitting TRBD2. CDR3 length equals 15 residues. V was clipped by 4 bases and J by 5 bases; unmatched bases: 10. Germline V gives CDR1 WNHNN, CDR2 SYGVQD (reference sequence). The CDR3 protein is CASSASGAPDETQYF. In nucleotides, the CDR3 is TGCGCCAGCAGTGCCAGCGGGGCCCCGGATGAGACCCAGTACTTC.

This clone was detected only once. The chain couples TRBV28 to TRBJ2-3, with TRBD2 matching over 8 bases. The length of the CDR3 is 14 residues. CDR1 is MDHEN, CDR2 SYDVKM, per germline. V lost 2 bases to trimming and J lost 8 bases; unmatched junction nucleotides: 6. CDR3 region: CASSLISGASTQYF. The CDR3 region has the DNA TGTGCCAGCAGTTTAATTAGCGGGGCAAGTACGCAGTATTTT.

In this sample, this clone turned up a few times. The J gene is TRBJ1-1, the V gene TRBV19; D is ambiguous. Per the germline V gene, CDR1 is LNHDA and CDR2 is SQIVND (reference sequence). V dropped 2 bases and J dropped 1 base, with 5 bases sitting between them. CDR3 length equals 13 residues. The CDR3 sequence: CASSIYGNTEAFF. The CDR3 nucleotides are TGTGCCAGTAGTATATACGGGAACACTGAAGCTTTCTTT.

The chain couples TRBV28 to TRBJ1-6, with D possibly being TRBD1 (5 bases). Germline V gene data show CDR1 as MDHEN and CDR2 as SYDVKM. CDR3 size: 14 residues. The V end lost 7 bases, the J end lost 6 bases, and 13 bases lay between the germline ends. The CDR3 here is CASISHRPNSPLHF. The CDR3 nucleotides are TGTGCCAGCATTTCGCACAGGCCTAATTCACCCCTCCACTTT.